Reported below is one TCR beta chain. Its antigen is unknown. The junction had 6 bases not matched to a gene; V was cut back by 7 bases and J by 4 bases. CDR1 is SGHTA and CDR2 is FQGNSA in the germline V gene. The CDR3 extends over 15 amino acids. This table comes from immunoSEQ multiplex PCR, and its TCRdb copy is limited to in-frame clones, with some not included. The sample includes roughly 70,000 clones, around four fifths of them seen just once. Under the ViraFEST assay, PBMC were stimulated with viral peptide pools so that antigen-specific CD4+ T cells expanded. Sequencing was performed afterwards. Culture proceeded for under twelve days, and CD4+ T cells were then isolated. Participants were vaccinated with two doses of either the BNT162b2 or mRNA-1273 vaccine. According to the study, vaccine recipients showed no prior SARS-CoV-2 infection and negative nucleocapsid antibodies. These data originate in a study of vaccination effects on CD4 cells after COVID-19.

Study-level results: The study found that only 1 of 255 vaccine-induced clones from healthy vaccinees cross-reacted with common cold coronaviruses.

J is TRBJ2-1 and V is TRBV7-2, with 11 bases fitting TRBD2. This sequence originates from a human donor who received a COVID-19 vaccine. The sequencing used CD4+ T cells from PBMCs cultured with HCoV-OC43 spike peptides, collected after COVID-19 vaccination. Subset indicated: HCoV-OC43 spike overlapping peptide pool stimulation. The CDR3 reads CASILSGGVYNEQFF. CDR3 nucleotides: TGTGCCAGCATCCTTAGCGGGGGGGTTTACAATGAGCAGTTCTTC.